These T cell receptor beta chains were read from a single sample in a study of T cell repertoires in cytomegalovirus infection. Using its own MiXCR run on the reads, TCRdb lists one record per CDR3 protein. In the table there are around 350,000 distinct CDR3 sequences, over 15% of which are singletons. Sequences were obtained from PBMCs. The origin of the receptors is a human donor in good health (CMV status not recorded). Some clones in this sample may be carry-over from other donors' samples. CDR3s include the opening cysteine and the closing phenylalanine or tryptophan. Fields, in order: D gene, clone size, V gene, J gene, CDR3 protein, CDR3 DNA. A D gene is named only where the DNA matches it firmly. Part of the rows lack a size; the others show once, few, many or a class for expanded clones.

TRBD2,few,TRBV29-1,TRBJ2-1,CSVEEAGEISSYNEQFF,TGCAGCGTTGAAGAGGCGGGGGAAATTAGCTCCTACAATGAGCAGTTCTTC
.,.,TRBV12-3/TRBV12-4,TRBJ2-1,CASSSPSLPLNEQFF,TGTGCCAGCAGTTCCCCGTCCCTACCCCTCAATGAGCAGTTCTTC
TRBD1,many,TRBV10-3,TRBJ2-1,CATSMGDRGDYNEQFF,TGTGCCACCAGTATGGGGGACAGGGGCGACTACAATGAGCAGTTCTTC
TRBD2,many,TRBV12-3/TRBV12-4,TRBJ2-1,CASRLGGTSDEQFF,TGTGCCAGCAGATTAGGGGGGACTAGCGATGAGCAGTTCTTC
.,.,TRBV7-2,TRBJ2-1,CASSLGDYKYNEQFF,TGTGCCAGCAGCTTGGGAGACTACAAATACAATGAGCAGTTCTTC
TRBD1,.,TRBV20-1,TRBJ2-2,CSARDLQGFGELFF,TGCAGTGCTAGAGATCTACAGGGGTTCGGGGAGCTGTTTTTT
.,few,TRBV2,TRBJ1-6,CASSEEINSPLHF,TGTGCCAGCAGTGAGGAGATTAATTCACCCCTCCACTTT
.,.,TRBV4-3,TRBJ2-5,CASSQDWTVPTTQYF,TGCGCCAGCAGCCAAGACTGGACGGTTCCAACGACCCAGTACTTC
.,many,TRBV7-9,TRBJ2-2,CASSLVSAPGELFF,TGTGCCAGCAGCTTAGTCTCCGCCCCCGGGGAGCTGTTTTTT
TRBD2,few,TRBV29-1,TRBJ2-1,CSVLPSGRGNEQFF,TGCAGCGTTTTGCCTAGCGGGAGGGGAAATGAGCAGTTCTTC
.,many,TRBV11-2,TRBJ1-2,CASSLQPNYGYTF,TGTGCCAGCAGTCTGCAGCCTAACTATGGCTACACCTTC
TRBD2,few,TRBV7-2,TRBJ2-2,CASSSFLAGGSGELFF,TGTGCCAGCAGCTCCTTCCTAGCGGGAGGTTCCGGGGAGCTGTTTTTT
TRBD1,many,TRBV5-6,TRBJ1-1,CASRRQGGTEAFF,TGTGCCAGCAGACGACAGGGAGGGACTGAAGCTTTCTTT
.,many,TRBV7-2,TRBJ2-7,CASSTNLGTLSYEQYF,TGTGCCAGCAGCACCAACCTTGGTACACTCTCCTACGAGCAGTACTTC
.,.,TRBV19,TRBJ1-5,CASSVQGYGPQHF,TGTGCCAGTAGTGTACAGGGTTATGGGCCCCAGCATTTT
TRBD2,many,TRBV7-8,TRBJ2-3,CASSPRTSGGATDTQYF,TGTGCCAGCAGCCCCCGGACTAGCGGGGGGGCTACAGATACGCAGTATTTT
.,many,TRBV7-2,TRBJ2-2,CASDLLARGANTGELFF,TGTGCCAGCGACCTGCTAGCGAGGGGTGCAAACACCGGGGAGCTGTTTTTT
TRBD2,many,TRBV11-2,TRBJ2-7,CASSWRNSGRASEQYF,TGTGCCAGCAGCTGGAGAAATAGCGGGAGGGCGAGCGAGCAGTACTTC
TRBD2,few,TRBV7-6,TRBJ2-7,CASSLGGSGAYEQYF,TGTGCCAGCAGCCTAGGGGGTAGCGGGGCCTACGAGCAGTACTTC
.,many,TRBV11-2,TRBJ1-2,CASSPGGRGYTF,TGTGCCAGCAGCCCCGGGGGACGTGGCTACACCTTC
TRBD1,.,TRBV20-1,TRBJ1-2,CSARDKTGQGYTF,TGCAGTGCTAGAGATAAGACAGGGCAAGGCTACACCTTC
.,.,TRBV28,TRBJ1-1,CASSSNFASHTEAFF,TGTGCCAGCAGTTCCAATTTTGCCTCCCACACTGAAGCTTTCTTT
.,few,TRBV27,TRBJ2-1,CASSTPGTLLYNEQFF,TGTGCCAGCTCGACCCCCGGGACTTTACTTTACAATGAGCAGTTCTTC
.,many,TRBV7-2,TRBJ2-3,CASSLPPSTDTQYF,TGTGCCAGCAGCTTACCACCGAGCACAGATACGCAGTATTTT
.,.,TRBV6-1,TRBJ2-7,CASSWQPLSYEQYF,TGTGCCAGCAGTTGGCAGCCGCTCTCCTACGAGCAGTACTTC
TRBD1,.,TRBV6-2/TRBV6-3,TRBJ1-2,CANSITGVNYGYTF,TGTGCCAACAGTATTACAGGGGTGAACTATGGCTACACCTTC
.,.,TRBV28,TRBJ1-5,CASSPPRGDQPQHF,TGTGCCAGCAGTCCCCCCCGCGGGGATCAGCCCCAGCATTTT
.,.,TRBV4-3,TRBJ2-3,CASSQRVGSGADTQYF,TGCGCCAGCAGCCAACGTGTGGGCTCTGGGGCAGATACGCAGTATTTT
.,many,TRBV7-2,TRBJ1-2,CASSLTVDGYTF,TGTGCCAGCAGCTTGACAGTGGATGGCTACACCTTC
.,many,TRBV7-2,TRBJ2-7,CASSPFGGRSYEQYF,TGTGCCAGCAGCCCATTCGGGGGGCGCTCCTACGAGCAGTACTTC
TRBD1,.,TRBV6-8,TRBJ2-6,CASSWEQGAPGANVLTF,TGTGCCAGCAGTTGGGAACAGGGGGCCCCTGGGGCCAACGTCCTGACTTTC
.,many,TRBV7-2,TRBJ1-1,CASSLDLPGTEAFF,TGTGCCAGCAGCTTAGATTTACCCGGCACTGAAGCTTTCTTT
.,many,TRBV7-2,TRBJ2-3,CASSTDWQDTQYF,TGTGCCAGCAGCACGGACTGGCAGGATACGCAGTATTTT
.,.,TRBV30,TRBJ2-7,CAWSVRGGFYEQYF,TGTGCCTGGAGTGTACGGGGTGGGTTCTACGAGCAGTACTTC
TRBD1,few,TRBV6-5,TRBJ2-7,CASSYQQGYEQYF,TGTGCCAGCAGTTACCAACAGGGGTACGAGCAGTACTTC
TRBD2,many,TRBV12-3/TRBV12-4,TRBJ2-1,CASSHPGLARANEQFF,TGTGCCAGCAGTCACCCTGGACTAGCGAGAGCCAATGAGCAGTTCTTC
TRBD1,few,TRBV20-1,TRBJ2-3,CSFSGTGNTDTQYF,TGCAGTTTCTCCGGGACAGGGAACACAGATACGCAGTATTTT
.,many,TRBV7-6,TRBJ2-3,CASSLAPTTDTQYF,TGTGCCAGCAGCTTAGCCCCTACCACAGATACGCAGTATTTT
TRBD2,many,TRBV12-3/TRBV12-4,TRBJ2-3,CASSLGLASTDTQYF,TGTGCCAGCAGTTTGGGACTAGCGAGCACAGATACGCAGTATTTT
.,many,TRBV7-9,TRBJ2-5,CASSSSRVIQETQYF,TGTGCCAGCAGCTCCTCCAGGGTAATTCAAGAGACCCAGTACTTC
.,few,TRBV6-2/TRBV6-3,TRBJ1-1,CASSLGRYSSSTEAFF,TGTGCCAGCAGTTTAGGCAGGTACTCCTCGAGCACTGAAGCTTTCTTT
.,many,TRBV6-5,TRBJ1-1,CASSYSGGATEAFF,TGTGCCAGCAGTTACTCGGGGGGTGCCACTGAAGCTTTCTTT